A single sample is the source of the 13 T cell receptor beta chains below, sequenced in a study of cytomegalovirus exposure and HLA in healthy donors. The PCR used 60 Vbeta and 13 Jbeta primers. Data came from immunoSEQ multiplex PCR; TCRdb stores just in-frame clones and leaves some out. The sample holds some 130,000 clones; around four fifths are singletons and the top ten take about 8.1%. The specimen was PBMCs. The receptor source for this set is a woman between 50 and 59 years old in good health and CMV-seropositive.

This clone was observed a single time. CDR3: CASSHPKGPESPLEAFF. The CDR3 DNA sequence: TGCGCCAGCAGCCATCCAAAGGGGCCCGAAAGCCCCCTTGAAGCTTTCTTT. The chain employs TRBV4-1 and TRBJ1-1; a weak D match, TRBD1 (5 bases). V lost 3 bases, J lost 7 bases, and 24 bases lay in between. The CDR3 loop spans 17 amino acids. CDR1 is MGHRA and CDR2 is YSYEKL in the germline V gene.

V gene TRBV6-6 combines with J gene TRBJ1-2; D gene unclear. The length of the CDR3 is 13 residues. Germline V gene data show CDR1 as MNHNY and CDR2 as SVGAGI (reference sequence). Trimming cost V 6 bases and J 8 bases, with 16 bases left between them. The CDR3 is CASREDHFGGYTF. CDR3 nucleotide sequence: TGTGCCAGCAGGGAGGATCATTTTGGGGGCTACACCTTC.

This sequence joins TRBV11-3 and TRBJ2-2, with 8 bases fitting TRBD1. V trimming: 1 base; J trimming: 4 bases; junction bases outside the gene matches: 8. Per the germline V gene, CDR1 is SGHNT and CDR2 is YENEEA. The CDR3 length is 17 residues. The DNA of the CDR3 is TGTGCCAGCAGCTTAGGCCGGAAACAGGGGGGCACCGGGGAGCTGTTTTTT. Protein sequence: CASSLGRKQGGTGELFF.

This chain uses TRBV5-1 with TRBJ1-1; the match to TRBD1 covers 9 bases. Germline CDR1 is SGHRS and CDR2 is YFSETQ. The trim removed 2 bases at V and 5 bases at J, leaving 10 bases unmatched. The CDR3 has 16 residues. This CDR3 reads CASSFVGRDRVTEAFF. In DNA form, the CDR3 reads TGCGCCAGCAGCTTTGTGGGCCGGGACAGGGTAACTGAAGCTTTCTTT.

V is TRBV7-2 and J is TRBJ2-1, with 9 nucleotides matching TRBD2. This CDR3 region has 12 residues. V was clipped by 6 bases and J by 10 bases; unmatched bases: 4. CDR1 and CDR2 (germline): SGHTA, FQGNSA. CDR3 coding DNA: TGTGCCAGCAGACCGAGCGGGGGGGAGCAGTTCTTC. Amino acid sequence: CASRPSGGEQFF.

V is TRBV28 and J is TRBJ2-7; 14 nucleotides agree with TRBD2. The CDR3 runs to 19 residues. The germline gives CDR1 MDHEN, CDR2 SYDVKM. V was pared by 4 bases and J by 0 bases, with 11 bases of the junction left unmatched. The CDR3 region has the DNA TGTGCCAGCAGTTACCTGGGGGGACTAGCGGGAGTGAACTCCTACGAGCAGTACTTC. Encoded protein: CASSYLGGLAGVNSYEQYF.

This sequence joins TRBV2 and TRBJ2-1; 8 positions agree with TRBD2. Germline V gene lookup returns CDR1 SNHLY and CDR2 FYNNEI. The CDR3 contains 10 residues. V lost 7 bases, J lost 13 bases, and 3 bases stayed unmatched. In DNA, the CDR3 is TGTGCCAGCAACGGGAGGGCACAGTTCTTC. Residues: CASNGRAQFF.

This chain connects TRBV11-2 to TRBJ2-5; D is perhaps TRBD2 (6 bases). Judging by the DNA end, TRBJ2-7 fits better; the J call may be wrong. Germline V gene data show CDR1 as SGHAT and CDR2 as FQNNGV. The CDR3 runs to 18 residues. CDR3 amino acids: CASSLRPTTTSTSYEQYF. CDR3 in DNA: TGTGCCAGCAGCTTACGCCCTACGACGACTAGTACGTCCTACGAGCAGTACTTC.

The chain is built from TRBV18 and TRBJ2-1, with unresolved D. The V gene's germline CDR1 is KGHSH and CDR2 LQKENI. The CDR3 is made up of 12 amino acids. V shed 5 bases and J shed 12 bases, with 14 bases lying between them. This CDR3 reads CASSDSVAGQFF. CDR3 in DNA: TGTGCCAGCTCAGACTCTGTTGCCGGGCAGTTCTTC.

This rearrangement joins TRBV12-5 to TRBJ2-3; 11 bases agree with TRBD2. The germline CDR1 and CDR2 sequences are LGHNT and FRNRAP. Trimming at V came to 0 bases and at J to 4 bases, leaving 9 bases not matched to a gene. There are 18 residues in the CDR3. CDR3 coding DNA: TGTGCTAGTGGTTTGGTTCCCGACGGACTAGCGGGCCCAGATACGCAGTATTTT. It is translated as CASGLVPDGLAGPDTQYF.

This clone was picked up one time. The chain joins TRBV7-8 to TRBJ1-1, with unresolved D. Germline assignment: CDR1 SGHVS and CDR2 FQNEAQ. The V end was cut by 2 bases, the J end by 5 bases, with 12 bases between. There are 14 residues in the CDR3. The CDR3, as DNA: TGTGCCAGCAGCTTATTATACCAGGTGACTGAAGCTTTCTTT. It is translated as CASSLLYQVTEAFF.

The chain links TRBV5-4 to TRBJ1-1; D perhaps matches TRBD1 (5 bases). Trimming pared 0 bases from V and 0 bases from J, leaving 18 bases between. The CDR3 runs 18 residues. Germline V gene data show CDR1 as SGHNT and CDR2 as YYREEE (reference sequence). The CDR3 here is CASSLDGQGYFMNTEAFF. CDR3 DNA: TGTGCCAGCAGCTTGGACGGGCAGGGCTACTTCATGAACACTGAAGCTTTCTTT. Using reference TRBV5-4 and TRBJ1-1 for the parts outside the CDR3, the full variable domain is ETGVTQSPTHLIKTRGQQVTLRCSSQSGHNTVSWYQQALGQGPQFIFQYYREEENGRGNFPPRFSGLQFPNYSSELNVNALELDDSALYLCASSLDGQGYFMNTEAFFGQGTRLTVV.

The chain employs TRBV18 and TRBJ1-2, with 8 bases matching TRBD1. In germline, CDR1 is KGHSH, CDR2 LQKENI. The CDR3 extends over 15 amino acids. After removal of 3 bases from V and 4 bases from J, the junction contained 7 bases not matched to a gene. DNA for the CDR3: TGTGCCAGCTCACCGACAGGGGAGGAAGGCTATGGCTACACCTTC. Residues: CASSPTGEEGYGYTF. The full variable domain, rest sourced from reference TRBV18 and TRBJ1-2, is NAGVMQNPRHLVRRRGQEARLRCSPMKGHSHVYWYRQLPEEGLKFMVYLQKENIIDESGMPKERFSAEFPKEGPSILRIQQVVRGDSAAYFCASSPTGEEGYGYTFGSGTRLTVV.